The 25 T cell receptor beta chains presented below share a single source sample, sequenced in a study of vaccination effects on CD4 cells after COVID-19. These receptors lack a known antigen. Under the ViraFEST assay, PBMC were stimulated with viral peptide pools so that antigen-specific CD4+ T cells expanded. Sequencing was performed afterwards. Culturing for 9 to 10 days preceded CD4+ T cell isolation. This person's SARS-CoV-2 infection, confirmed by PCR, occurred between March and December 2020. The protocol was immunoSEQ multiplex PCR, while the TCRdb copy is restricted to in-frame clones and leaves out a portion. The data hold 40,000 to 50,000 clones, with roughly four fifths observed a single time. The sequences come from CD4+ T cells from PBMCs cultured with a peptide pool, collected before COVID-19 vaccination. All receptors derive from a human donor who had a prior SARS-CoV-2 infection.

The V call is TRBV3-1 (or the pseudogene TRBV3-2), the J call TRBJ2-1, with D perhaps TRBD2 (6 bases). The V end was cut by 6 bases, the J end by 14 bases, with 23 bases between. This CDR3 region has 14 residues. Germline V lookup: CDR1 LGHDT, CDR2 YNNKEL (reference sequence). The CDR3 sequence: CASSPRGGSIVKFF. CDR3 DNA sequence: TGTGCCAGCAGTCCCCGTGGGGGGAGTATAGTTAAGTTCTTC.

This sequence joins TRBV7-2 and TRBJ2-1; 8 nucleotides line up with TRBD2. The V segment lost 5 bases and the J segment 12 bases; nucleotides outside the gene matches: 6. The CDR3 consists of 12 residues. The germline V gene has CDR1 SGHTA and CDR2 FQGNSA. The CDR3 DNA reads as TGTGCCAGCAGCACCTCGGGAGGGCGGCAGTTCTTC. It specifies CASSTSGGRQFF.

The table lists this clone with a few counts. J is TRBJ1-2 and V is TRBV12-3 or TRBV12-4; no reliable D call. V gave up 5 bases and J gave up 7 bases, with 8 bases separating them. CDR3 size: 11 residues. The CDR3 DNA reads TGTGCCAGCAGTCAGTTCGGTGGCTACACCTTC. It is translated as CASSQFGGYTF.

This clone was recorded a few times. Here the CDR3 reads CASSPLLGGMTQPQHF. CDR3 coding DNA: TGTGCCAGCAGCCCGCTTCTGGGCGGGATGACTCAGCCCCAGCATTTT. This chain uses TRBV2 with TRBJ1-5; the D is unclear. CDR3 size: 16 residues. V was pared by 6 bases and J by 6 bases, with 21 bases between. CDR1 is SNHLY, CDR2 FYNNEI, per germline. Together with reference TRBV2 and TRBJ1-5, the CDR3 gives the full variable domain: EPEVTQTPSHQVTQMGQEVILRCVPISNHLYFYWYRQILGQKVEFLVSFYNNEISEKSEIFDDQFSVERPDGSNFTLKIRSTKLEDSAMYFCASSPLLGGMTQPQHFGDGTRLSIL.

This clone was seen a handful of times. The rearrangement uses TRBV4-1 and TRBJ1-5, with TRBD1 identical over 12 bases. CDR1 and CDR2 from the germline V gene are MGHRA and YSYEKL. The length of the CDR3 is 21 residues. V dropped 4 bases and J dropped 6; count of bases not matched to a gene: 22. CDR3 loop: CASSLTPGTGGLRGLSQPQHF. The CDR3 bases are TGCGCCAGCAGCCTAACCCCCGGGACAGGGGGCCTAAGGGGGTTAAGTCAGCCCCAGCATTTT.

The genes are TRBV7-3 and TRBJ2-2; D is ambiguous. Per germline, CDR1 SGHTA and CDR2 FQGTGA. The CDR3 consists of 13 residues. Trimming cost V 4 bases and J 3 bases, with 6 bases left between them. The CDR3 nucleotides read TGTGCCAGCAGCTCTCGGGACACCGGGGAGCTGTTTTTT. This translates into CASSSRDTGELFF.

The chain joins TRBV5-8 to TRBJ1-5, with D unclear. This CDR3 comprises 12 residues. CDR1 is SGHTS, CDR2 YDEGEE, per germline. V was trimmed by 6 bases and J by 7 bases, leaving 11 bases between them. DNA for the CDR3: TGTGCCAGCAACCGTGATTTGCAGCCCCAGCATTTT. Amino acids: CASNRDLQPQHF. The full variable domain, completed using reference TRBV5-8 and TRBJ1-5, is EAGVTQSPTHLIKTRGQQATLRCSPISGHTSVYWYQQALGLGLQFLLWYDEGEERNRGNFPPRFSGRQFPNYSSELNVNALELEDSALYLCASNRDLQPQHFGDGTRLSIL.

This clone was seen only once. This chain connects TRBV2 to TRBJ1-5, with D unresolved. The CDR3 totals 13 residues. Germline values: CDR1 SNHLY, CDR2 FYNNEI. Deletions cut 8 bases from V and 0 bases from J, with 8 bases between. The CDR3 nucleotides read TGTGCCAGCCGGCGGGATAGCAATCAGCCCCAGCATTTT. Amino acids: CASRRDSNQPQHF.

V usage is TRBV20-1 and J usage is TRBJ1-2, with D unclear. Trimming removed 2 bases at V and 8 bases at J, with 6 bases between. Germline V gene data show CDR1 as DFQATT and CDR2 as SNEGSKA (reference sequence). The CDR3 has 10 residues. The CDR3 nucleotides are TGCAGTGCTAGATCGGTCGGCTACACCTTC. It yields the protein CSARSVGYTF.

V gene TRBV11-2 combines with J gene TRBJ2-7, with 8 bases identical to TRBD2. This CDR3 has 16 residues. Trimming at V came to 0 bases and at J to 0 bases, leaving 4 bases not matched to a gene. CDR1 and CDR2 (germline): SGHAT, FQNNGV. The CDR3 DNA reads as TGTGCCAGCAGCTTAGATCCAGCGGGGGCCTCCTACGAGCAGTACTTC. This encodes CASSLDPAGASYEQYF.

The CDR3 here is CASRPSGGLGGELFF. CDR3 DNA: TGTGCCAGCAGGCCTAGCGGGGGTTTGGGCGGGGAGCTGTTTTTT. The chain employs TRBV7-2 and TRBJ2-2, with TRBD2 matching over 10 bases. With 6 bases clipped from V and 7 bases from J, the junction kept 8 bases outside the gene matches. Germline V gene lookup returns CDR1 SGHTA and CDR2 FQGNSA. The CDR3 sequence is 15 residues long.

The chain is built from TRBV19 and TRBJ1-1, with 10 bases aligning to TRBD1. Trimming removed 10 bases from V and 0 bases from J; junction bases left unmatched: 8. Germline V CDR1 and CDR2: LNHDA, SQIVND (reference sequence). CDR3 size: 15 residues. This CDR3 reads CATRDRGTLNTEAFF. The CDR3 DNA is TGTGCCACCAGGGACAGGGGCACGTTGAACACTGAAGCTTTCTTT.

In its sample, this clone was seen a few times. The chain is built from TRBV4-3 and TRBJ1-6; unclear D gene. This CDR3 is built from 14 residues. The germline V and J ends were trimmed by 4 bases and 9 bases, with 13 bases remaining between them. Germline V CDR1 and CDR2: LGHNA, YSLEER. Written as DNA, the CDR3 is TGCGCCAGCAGCCCCGGTTTGATCAGTTCACCCCTCCACTTT. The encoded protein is CASSPGLISSPLHF.

CDR3 loop: CASSYGGGGELFF. In nucleotides, the CDR3 is TGTGCCAGCAGTTACGGGGGTGGCGGGGAGCTGTTTTTT. The gene calls are TRBV6-5 and TRBJ2-2; D may be TRBD1 or TRBD2 (5 bases each). The CDR3 consists of 13 residues. Germline CDR1 is MNHEY and CDR2 is SVGAGI. Trimming removed 2 bases at V and 7 bases at J, with 8 bases between.

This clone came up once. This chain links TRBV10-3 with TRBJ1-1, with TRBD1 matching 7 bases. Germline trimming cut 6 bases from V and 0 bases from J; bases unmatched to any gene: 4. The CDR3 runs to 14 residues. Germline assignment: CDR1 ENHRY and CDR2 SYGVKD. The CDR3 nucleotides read TGTGCCATCAGGAAGACAGGGTTGAACACTGAAGCTTTCTTT. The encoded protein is CAIRKTGLNTEAFF.

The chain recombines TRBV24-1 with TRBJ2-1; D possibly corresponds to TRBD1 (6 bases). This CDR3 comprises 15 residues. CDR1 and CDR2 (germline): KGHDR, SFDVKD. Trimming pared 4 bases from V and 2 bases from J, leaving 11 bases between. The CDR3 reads CATSDTGSAYNEQFF. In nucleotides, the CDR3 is TGTGCCACCAGTGACACAGGGTCAGCCTACAATGAGCAGTTCTTC.

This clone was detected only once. The CDR3 spells CASRRTGEDSPLHF. The CDR3 nucleotides are TGTGCCAGCAGAAGGACAGGGGAGGATTCACCCCTCCACTTT. The genes are TRBV2 and TRBJ1-6; the match to TRBD1 covers 9 bases. The CDR3 spans 14 residues. J gave up 8 bases and V 6 bases, and 5 bases lay outside the gene matches. CDR1 and CDR2 (germline): SNHLY, FYNNEI.

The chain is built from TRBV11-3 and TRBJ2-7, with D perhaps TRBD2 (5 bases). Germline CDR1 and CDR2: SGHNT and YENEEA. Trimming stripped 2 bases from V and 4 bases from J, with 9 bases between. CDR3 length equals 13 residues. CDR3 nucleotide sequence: TGTGCCAGCAGCTTATCACTAGATTACGAGCAGTACTTC. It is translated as CASSLSLDYEQYF.

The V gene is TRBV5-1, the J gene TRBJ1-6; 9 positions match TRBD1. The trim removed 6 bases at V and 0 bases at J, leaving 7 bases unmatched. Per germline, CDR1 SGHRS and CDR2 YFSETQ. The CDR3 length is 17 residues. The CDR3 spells CASKEGTGNSYNSPLHF. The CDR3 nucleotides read TGCGCCAGCAAGGAGGGGACAGGGAACTCCTATAATTCACCCCTCCACTTT.

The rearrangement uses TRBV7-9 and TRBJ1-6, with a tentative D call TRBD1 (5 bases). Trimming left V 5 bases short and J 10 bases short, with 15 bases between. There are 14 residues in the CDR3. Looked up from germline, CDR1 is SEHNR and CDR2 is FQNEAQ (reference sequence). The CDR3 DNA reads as TGTGCCAGCAGCCGGGACGCGGGGAAATCACCCCTCCACTTT. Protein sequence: CASSRDAGKSPLHF.

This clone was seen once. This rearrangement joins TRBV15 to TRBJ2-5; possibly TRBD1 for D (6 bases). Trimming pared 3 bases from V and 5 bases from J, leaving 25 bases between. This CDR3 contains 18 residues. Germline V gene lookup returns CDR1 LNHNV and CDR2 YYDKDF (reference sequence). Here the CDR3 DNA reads TGTGCCACCAGCAGGACGGGGCGGTTTGGGGGCGAAATGGAGACCCAGTACTTC. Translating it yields CATSRTGRFGGEMETQYF.

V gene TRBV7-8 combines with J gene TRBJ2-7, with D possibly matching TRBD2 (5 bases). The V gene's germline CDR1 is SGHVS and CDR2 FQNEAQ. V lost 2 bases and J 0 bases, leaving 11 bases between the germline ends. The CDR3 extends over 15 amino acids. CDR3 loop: CASSLLDGVSYEQYF. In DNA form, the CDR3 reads TGTGCCAGCAGCTTACTCGACGGGGTCTCCTACGAGCAGTACTTC. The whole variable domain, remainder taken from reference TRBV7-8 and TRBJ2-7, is GAGVSQSPRYKVAKRGQDVALRCDPISGHVSLFWYQQALGQGPEFLTYFQNEAQLDKSGLPSDRFFAERPEGSVSTLKIQRTQQEDSAVYLCASSLLDGVSYEQYFGPGTRLTVT.

Here the CDR3 reads CASAEAPAYEQYF. The CDR3 nucleotides read TGCGCCAGTGCAGAAGCCCCGGCCTACGAGCAGTACTTC. The V and J genes are TRBV10-2 and TRBJ2-7; D is unresolved. V was clipped by 9 bases and J by 2 bases, with 14 bases between them. The CDR3 spans 13 residues. Per the germline V gene, CDR1 is WSHSY and CDR2 is SAAADI.

CDR3 region: CASSQDLARSYNEQFF. DNA for the CDR3: TGTGCCAGCAGCCAAGATTTGGCGCGCTCCTACAATGAGCAGTTCTTC. The chain links TRBV3-1 (or the pseudogene TRBV3-2) to TRBJ2-1; D not certain. CDR3 length: 16 amino acids. The ends were cut back, 0 bases at V and 0 bases at J, with 9 bases in the middle. In germline, CDR1 is LGHDT, CDR2 YNNKEL (reference sequence).

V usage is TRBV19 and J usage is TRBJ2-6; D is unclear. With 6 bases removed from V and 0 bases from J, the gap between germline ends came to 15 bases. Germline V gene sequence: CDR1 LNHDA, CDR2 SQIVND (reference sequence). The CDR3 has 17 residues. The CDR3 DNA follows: TGTGCCAGTAGGGTGATTTTCGGAATCTCTGGGGCCAACGTCCTGACTTTC. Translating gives CASRVIFGISGANVLTF.